The next 8 T cell receptor beta chains were all read from a single sample in a study of OX40 agonist ivuxolimab in advanced cancers. Sequenced by immunoSEQ multiplex PCR; TCRdb stores in-frame clones only, minus some. This table has over 10,000 clones, more than 65% appearing once. This sample comprised CD4+ or CD8+ T cells sorted from blood, obtained in a trial of the OX40 agonist ivuxolimab. The receptors shown here come from an adult with an advanced solid tumor such as melanoma, head and neck, liver or kidney cancer.

The chain links TRBV11-3 to TRBJ2-7; tentative D call: TRBD2 (6 bases). V was clipped by 1 base and J by 2 bases, with 18 bases between them. Germline CDR1 SGHNT, CDR2 YENEEA. The CDR3 sequence is 17 residues long. This CDR3 reads CASSLVQHGGSAYEQYF. The CDR3 DNA follows: TGTGCCAGCAGCTTAGTTCAGCACGGGGGTTCAGCCTACGAGCAGTACTTC. Drawing the rest from reference TRBV11-3 and TRBJ2-7, the complete variable domain is EAGVVQSPRYKIIEKKQPVAFWCNPISGHNTLYWYLQNLGQGPELLIRYENEEAVDDSQLPKDRFSAERLKGVDSTLKIQPAELGDSAVYLCASSLVQHGGSAYEQYFGPGTRLTVT.

The V and J genes are TRBV18 and TRBJ1-2; D is unclear. Germline V CDR1 and CDR2: KGHSH, LQKENI. CDR3 length: 18 amino acids. Trimming removed 2 bases from V and 3 bases from J, with 22 bases in between. The CDR3, as DNA: TGTGCCAGCTCACCATATCCTGGTAGACCGCTCGGGGACTATGGCTACACCTTC. Protein: CASSPYPGRPLGDYGYTF. Using reference TRBV18 and TRBJ1-2 for the parts outside the CDR3, the full variable domain is NAGVMQNPRHLVRRRGQEARLRCSPMKGHSHVYWYRQLPEEGLKFMVYLQKENIIDESGMPKERFSAEFPKEGPSILRIQQVVRGDSAAYFCASSPYPGRPLGDYGYTFGSGTRLTVV.

V and J are TRBV6-6 and TRBJ1-2; D perhaps matches TRBD1 (5 bases). The CDR3 spans 13 residues. Trimming shortened V by 4 bases and J by 12 bases, and 18 bases separated the two germline ends. Germline CDR1 and CDR2: MNHNY and SVGAGI (reference sequence). CDR3 bases: TGTGCCAGCAGTTCAATCCTACAGGCACCGGACACCTTC. Its translation is CASSSILQAPDTF.

The genes are TRBV4-1 and TRBJ2-5, with D possibly TRBD1 on 6 matching bases. Between the trimmed V and J ends, which lost 2 bases and 5 bases, there was a span of 15 bases. The length of the CDR3 is 15 residues. Germline CDR1 reads MGHRA; CDR2 reads YSYEKL. This chain's CDR3 is CASSQLQGTGETQYF. The CDR3 nucleotides read TGCGCCAGCAGCCAACTCCAGGGGACCGGTGAGACCCAGTACTTC.

This clone was seen once. This chain links TRBV29-1 with TRBJ2-1; D remains ambiguous. Germline-derived CDR1 and CDR2 are SQVTM and ANQGSEA. Trimming took 3 bases from V and 6 from J, leaving 9 bases between them. The CDR3 length is 12 residues. CDR3 protein: CSVDVALNEQFF. Written as DNA, the CDR3 is TGCAGCGTTGATGTGGCACTCAATGAGCAGTTCTTC.

The CDR3 region is CASSLGFGGGTEAFF. The CDR3 DNA sequence: TGTGCCAGCAGCTTAGGGTTCGGGGGGGGCACTGAAGCTTTCTTT. The rearrangement uses TRBV11-3 and TRBJ1-1; D might be TRBD1 (5 bases). Trimming pared 1 base from V and 4 bases from J, leaving 13 bases between. Germline CDR1 and CDR2: SGHNT and YENEEA. The CDR3 consists of 15 residues. Supplemented by reference TRBV11-3 and TRBJ1-1, the full variable domain reads EAGVVQSPRYKIIEKKQPVAFWCNPISGHNTLYWYLQNLGQGPELLIRYENEEAVDDSQLPKDRFSAERLKGVDSTLKIQPAELGDSAVYLCASSLGFGGGTEAFFGQGTRLTVV.

The chain carries TRBV29-1 and TRBJ2-1, with TRBD2 matching 14 bases. This CDR3 is 17 amino acids long. Germline loops: CDR1 SQVTM, CDR2 ANQGSEA. Germline trimming cut 4 bases from V and 3 bases from J; bases unmatched to any gene: 8. In DNA, the CDR3 is TGCAGCGTTGTCGGGACTAGCGGGAGTACGAACTACAATGAGCAGTTCTTC. Protein: CSVVGTSGSTNYNEQFF.

The V call is TRBV5-1, the J call TRBJ2-5; 12 nucleotides match TRBD2. The germline gives CDR1 SGHRS, CDR2 YFSETQ. J gave up 9 bases and V 3 bases, and 12 bases lay outside the gene matches. This CDR3 spans 16 amino acids. The CDR3 DNA reads TGCGCCAGCAGCTACCTAGCGGGAGGGCCCCTAGTGTCCCAGTACTTC. It specifies CASSYLAGGPLVSQYF.